This T cell receptor beta chain was sequenced for a study of glioma-infiltrating T cells after dendritic cell vaccination. About the research overall: Patients had newly diagnosed or recurrent glioblastoma and received dendritic cell vaccines. Dendritic cells derived from monocytes and pulsed with autologous tumor lysate formed the vaccine.

Assay used: immunoSEQ multiplex PCR; TCRdb lists only in-frame clones, some missing. The sample lists 65,000 or so clones, around 86% seen once, with 11% in the top ten. The CDR3 has 15 residues. Germline V gene lookup returns CDR1 SGHNT and CDR2 YYREEE (reference sequence). Trimming at V came to 3 bases and at J to 9 bases, leaving 11 bases not matched to a gene. Study-wide results and caveats: Estimated pretreatment TIL content predicted outcome after dendritic cell vaccination.

Indicated time point: after dendritic cell vaccination, including at tumor progression/relapse. About this clone itself: As yet, its antigen is unknown.

The sequence was obtained from a human donor with glioblastoma. The gene calls are TRBV5-4 and TRBJ2-4; TRBD1 matches 8 bases. The sample was blood, taken after dendritic cell vaccination. CDR3 sequence (DNA): TGTGCCAGCAGCTCGACAGGGGACCGAGGGGGCATTCAGTACTTC. Translation: CASSSTGDRGGIQYF.